Below, 9 T cell receptor beta chains from the same sample are listed, as sequenced in a study of OX40 agonist ivuxolimab in advanced cancers. Here immunoSEQ multiplex PCR was the method, and the copy in TCRdb shows in-frame clones only, minus some. The profile shows fewer than 25,000 clones, 78% of them singletons. Sequencing used CD4+ or CD8+ T cells sorted from blood, obtained in a trial of the OX40 agonist ivuxolimab. These receptor sequences come from an adult with an advanced solid tumor such as melanoma, head and neck, liver or kidney cancer.

The chain employs TRBV4-1 and TRBJ2-4, with a tentative D call TRBD2 (6 bases). V gave up 1 base and J gave up 0 bases, with 19 bases separating them. This CDR3 has 19 residues. Germline values: CDR1 MGHRA, CDR2 YSYEKL. The CDR3 loop reads CASSQVVGSGDIAKNIQYF. The DNA of the CDR3 is TGCGCCAGCAGCCAAGTGGTCGGTAGCGGTGATATAGCCAAAAACATTCAGTACTTC.

The gene calls are TRBV29-1 and TRBJ2-1; TRBD2 matches 8 bases. The CDR3 totals 13 residues. V lost 5 bases, J lost 5 bases, and 5 bases stayed unmatched. Germline assignment: CDR1 SQVTM and CDR2 ANQGSEA. DNA for the CDR3: TGCAGCGTTCGTAGGACTAGCAACAATGAGCAGTTCTTC. Encoded protein: CSVRRTSNNEQFF.

The V call is TRBV7-8, the J call TRBJ2-7; no definite D call. This CDR3 is 13 amino acids long. V lost 0 bases and J lost 3, with 6 bases in between. Germline CDR1 is SGHVS and CDR2 is FQNEAQ. The CDR3 DNA reads TGTGCCAGCAGCTTAGCAACAGACTACGAGCAGTACTTC. As protein: CASSLATDYEQYF.

The V call is TRBV28, the J call TRBJ1-5, with TRBD1 as a possible D gene (6 bases). This CDR3 contains 15 residues. V dropped 5 bases and J dropped 4 bases, with 15 bases sitting between them. Germline V CDR1 and CDR2: MDHEN, SYDVKM. The CDR3 spells CASSPQGGGNQPQHF. The CDR3 bases are TGTGCCAGCAGTCCTCAAGGGGGTGGAAATCAGCCCCAGCATTTT.

V is TRBV19 and J is TRBJ1-5; D is unclear. V was clipped by 4 bases and J by 1 base, with 5 bases between them. Germline V gives CDR1 LNHDA, CDR2 SQIVND (reference sequence). CDR3 length: 13 amino acids. Here the CDR3 reads CASSSESNQPQHF. The CDR3 DNA reads TGTGCCAGTAGTAGTGAAAGCAATCAGCCCCAGCATTTT.

The chain carries TRBV30 and TRBJ1-6, with D uncertain. Germline V gene data show CDR1 as GTSNPN and CDR2 as SVGIG (reference sequence). The CDR3 has 13 residues. V dropped 4 bases and J dropped 0 bases, with 4 bases sitting between them. The CDR3 is CAWMSSYNSPLHF. The CDR3 DNA reads TGTGCCTGGATGAGCTCCTATAATTCACCCCTCCACTTT.

V and J are TRBV20-1 and TRBJ2-1; D is unclear. V gave up 4 bases and J gave up 8 bases, with 9 bases separating them. The germline gives CDR1 DFQATT, CDR2 SNEGSKA (reference sequence). The CDR3 is made up of 11 amino acids. CDR3 nucleotides: TGCAGTGCTAAGGCCTATCATGAGCAGTTCTTC. Encoded protein: CSAKAYHEQFF.

The chain is built from TRBV7-2 and TRBJ2-4; TRBD2 matches 8 bases. The junction had 8 bases not matched to a gene; V was cut back by 7 bases and J by 0 bases. The CDR3 is 16 amino acids. Per the germline V gene, CDR1 is SGHTA and CDR2 is FQGNSA. The CDR3 region is CASTPGGALAKNIQYF. The DNA for the CDR3 is TGTGCCAGCACCCCCGGGGGGGCCCTAGCCAAAAACATTCAGTACTTC.

This clone was seen only a few times. The chain uses TRBV5-1 and TRBJ1-2; 9 bases are a match to TRBD1. This CDR3 comprises 16 residues. Germline values: CDR1 SGHRS, CDR2 YFSETQ. Unmatched junction bases numbered 14, after V lost 7 bases and J lost 4 bases. The CDR3 DNA sequence: TGCGCCAGCGCCCCAGCGGACAGGGGATGGGGCTATGGCTACACCTTC. Residues: CASAPADRGWGYGYTF.